The rows below give T cell receptor beta chains drawn from one sample of a study of Ad26.COV2.S vaccination and SARS-CoV-2 variants. Sequencing was performed with immunoSEQ multiplex PCR; in TCRdb, only in-frame clones are kept and a portion is missing. The repertoire holds more than 300,000 clones, with 85% as singletons. The input for sequencing was peripheral blood, taken in a trial of Ad26.COV2.S vaccine versus placebo. These receptors originate from a person aged 18-60 years who received the Ad26.COV2.S COVID-19 vaccine or a placebo. Each CDR3 is given with its conserved first and last residue. D genes are given only for firm matches. Size tells how often a clone was seen (once, few, many) or the class of an expanded clone, and some rows leave it out.

j_call clone_size v_call d_call cdr3_aa cdr3_nt
TRBJ2-1 NA TRBV19 NA CASRIPGSAYNEQFF TGTGCCAGTAGGATTCCGGGTAGCGCTTACAATGAGCAGTTCTTC
TRBJ1-2 NA TRBV7-9 NA CASSLVRGRWEGYTF TGTGCCAGCAGCTTAGTCAGGGGCCGTTGGGAAGGCTACACCTTC
TRBJ2-1 NA TRBV7-3 NA CASSSAPEYEQFF TGTGCCAGCAGCTCAGCCCCCGAATATGAGCAGTTCTTC
TRBJ1-2 NA TRBV2 NA CASSEAGSDFYGYTF TGTGCCAGCAGTGAAGCAGGCAGCGATTTTTATGGCTACACCTTC
TRBJ1-4 few TRBV4-1 NA CASSPRQATNEKLFF TGCGCCAGCAGCCCAAGACAGGCAACTAATGAAAAACTGTTTTTT
TRBJ2-5 NA TRBV24-1 TRBD2 CATSDPGTTKETQYF TGTGCCACCAGTGACCCCGGGACTACTAAAGAGACCCAGTACTTC
TRBJ1-5 NA TRBV27 NA CASSLGQFQPQHF TGTGCCAGCAGTCTTGGACAGTTTCAGCCCCAGCATTTT
TRBJ2-7 NA TRBV6-5 NA CASRISQPGSEQYF TGTGCCAGCAGAATAAGTCAGCCGGGCTCCGAGCAGTACTTC
TRBJ2-2 NA TRBV5-1 TRBD1 CASSLEGAGGTGELFF TGCGCCAGCAGCTTGGAAGGTGCAGGGGGCACCGGGGAGCTGTTTTTT
TRBJ1-2 NA TRBV7-8 TRBD1 CASSTRDRGLHGYTF TGTGCCAGCAGCACCCGGGACAGGGGGCTTCATGGCTACACCTTC
TRBJ1-4 NA TRBV7-8 TRBD1 CASSLRDRDEKLFF TGTGCCAGCAGCCTCCGGGACAGGGACGAAAAACTGTTTTTT
TRBJ1-2 once TRBV5-1 TRBD1 CASSLGQGAYGYTF TGCGCCAGCAGCTTGGGGCAGGGGGCATATGGCTACACCTTC
TRBJ2-7 few TRBV28 TRBD1 CASSRLLGQVNEQYF TGTGCCAGCAGTCGACTCCTTGGACAGGTCAACGAGCAGTACTTC
TRBJ2-2 once TRBV18 NA CASSPEGSLNTGELFF TGTGCCAGCTCACCAGAGGGTAGCTTGAACACCGGGGAGCTGTTTTTT
TRBJ2-5 NA TRBV7-8 TRBD1 CASSDRDRGQETQYF TGTGCCAGCAGCGACCGGGACAGGGGACAAGAGACCCAGTACTTC
TRBJ2-3 NA TRBV6-5 NA CASIGPGTDTQYF TGTGCCAGCATTGGTCCAGGAACAGATACGCAGTATTTT
TRBJ1-2 NA TRBV21-1 NA CASSKPRVGYTF TGTGCCAGCAGCAAACCGAGGGTTGGCTACACCTTC
TRBJ1-1 NA TRBV6-6 NA CASTGGGTEAFF TGTGCCAGCACCGGAGGGGGCACTGAAGCTTTCTTT
TRBJ1-2 NA TRBV5-5 TRBD1 CASSLAGGDSYGYTF TGTGCCAGCAGCTTGGCAGGGGGCGACAGCTATGGCTACACCTTC
TRBJ2-5 NA TRBV27 NA CASSLWLDNQETQYF TGTGCCAGCAGTTTATGGTTGGATAACCAAGAGACCCAGTACTTC
TRBJ1-6 NA TRBV6-5 NA CASSYSMPRRGSPLHF TGTGCCAGCAGTTACTCGATGCCTAGGAGGGGTTCACCCCTCCACTTT
TRBJ2-1 NA TRBV25-1 TRBD1 CASSEGTGGRVDEQFF TGTGCCAGCAGTGAAGGGACAGGGGGAAGGGTTGATGAGCAGTTCTTC
TRBJ2-7 NA TRBV11-3 NA CASSFRLTYEQYF TGTGCCAGCAGCTTCCGGCTAACCTACGAGCAGTACTTC
TRBJ2-5 once TRBV21-1 NA CASSTGLAKTQYF TGTGCCAGCAGCACAGGACTAGCGAAGACCCAGTACTTC
TRBJ1-2 NA TRBV24-1 NA CATSDSRRTGYTF TGTGCCACCAGTGATTCCAGGAGGACTGGCTACACCTTC
TRBJ2-1 NA TRBV5-1 NA CASSLQSNEQFF TGCGCCAGCAGCTTGCAAAGCAATGAGCAGTTCTTC
TRBJ1-6 NA TRBV7-3 NA CASSFYRDRSYNSPLHF TGTGCCAGCAGCTTTTATCGCGACAGGTCCTATAATTCACCCCTCCACTTT
TRBJ2-7 NA TRBV7-8 NA CASSPDISYEQYF TGTGCCAGCAGCCCGGATATATCCTACGAGCAGTACTTC
TRBJ2-7 NA TRBV6-1 NA CASSEARSRAHEQYF TGTGCCAGCAGTGAAGCGAGGAGCAGGGCCCACGAGCAGTACTTC
TRBJ1-2 NA TRBV11-2 NA CASSLAHVSANYGYTF TGTGCCAGCAGCTTAGCGCACGTTTCAGCTAACTATGGCTACACCTTC
TRBJ2-6 NA TRBV5-1 NA CASSSQEGAGANVLTF TGCGCCAGCAGCTCACAAGAGGGCGCTGGGGCCAACGTCCTGACTTTC
TRBJ2-1 NA TRBV6-4 TRBD2 CASSELAVPYNEQFF TGTGCCAGCAGCGAACTAGCGGTCCCCTACAATGAGCAGTTCTTC
TRBJ2-7 NA TRBV18 NA CASSPGGDEQYF TGTGCCAGCTCACCCGGCGGAGACGAGCAGTACTTC
TRBJ1-5 NA TRBV27 NA CASRTGYGANQPQHF TGTGCCTCCCGGACGGGGTACGGCGCCAATCAGCCCCAGCATTTT
TRBJ1-2 NA TRBV5-1 NA CASSFDRSPNYGYTF TGCGCCAGCAGCTTCGACAGATCCCCTAACTATGGCTACACCTTC
TRBJ2-7 NA TRBV7-8 NA CASSLDWEQYF TGTGCCAGCAGCTTAGATTGGGAGCAGTACTTC
TRBJ2-3 once TRBV28 TRBD2 CASKQGLAGGTDTQYF TGTGCCAGCAAACAGGGACTAGCGGGGGGCACAGATACGCAGTATTTT